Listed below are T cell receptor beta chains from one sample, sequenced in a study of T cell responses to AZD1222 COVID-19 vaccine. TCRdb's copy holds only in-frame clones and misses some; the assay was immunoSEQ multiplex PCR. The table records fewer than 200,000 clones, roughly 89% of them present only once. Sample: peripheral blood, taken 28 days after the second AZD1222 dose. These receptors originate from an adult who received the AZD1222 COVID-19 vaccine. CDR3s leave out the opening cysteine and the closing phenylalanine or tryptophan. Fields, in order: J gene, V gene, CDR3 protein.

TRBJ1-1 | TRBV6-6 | ASSYSKPGTEAF
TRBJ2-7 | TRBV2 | ASSSGLAGGYYEQY
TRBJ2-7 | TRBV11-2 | ASKDINEQY
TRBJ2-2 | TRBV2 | ASSEHNTGELF
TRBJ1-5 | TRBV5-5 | ASSLGDVPQH
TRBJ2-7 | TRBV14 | ASSQDTGASSYEQY
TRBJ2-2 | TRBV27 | ASSSSHPRTFTGELF
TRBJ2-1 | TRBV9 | ASSVQGKVYNEQF
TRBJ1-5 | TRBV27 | ASSLGVSNQPQH
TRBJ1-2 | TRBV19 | ASRRGGGYT
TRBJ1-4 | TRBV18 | ASSRDLNEKLF
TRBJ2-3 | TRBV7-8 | ASSIGTVITDTQY
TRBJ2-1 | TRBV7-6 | ASSLTGTFYNEQF